A single sample is the source of the 2 T cell receptor beta chains below, sequenced in a study of blood T cell repertoires in COVID-19. The protocol was immunoSEQ multiplex PCR, while the TCRdb copy is restricted to in-frame clones and leaves out a portion. Here the sample spans about 670,000 clones, 75% to 90% being singletons. The sample was peripheral blood. Every receptor here comes from a woman aged 18-29 years with acute or convalescent COVID-19.

This clone was picked up one time. V gene TRBV24-1 combines with J gene TRBJ2-6, with a possible D match to TRBD1 (6 bases). The CDR3 is 16 amino acids. Germline V gene data show CDR1 as KGHDR and CDR2 as SFDVKD. V was trimmed by 3 bases and J by 0 bases, leaving 8 bases between them. The CDR3 nucleotides are TGTGCCACCAGTGATCGGGACAACTCTGGGGCCAACGTCCTGACTTTC. It codes for CATSDRDNSGANVLTF.

As concerns this clone: The same CDR3 can be traced to other DNA sequences in this sample. The gene calls are TRBV18 and TRBJ1-1; 7 bases are shared with TRBD1. CDR1 is KGHSH, CDR2 LQKENI, per germline. The length of the CDR3 is 14 residues. V lost 3 bases and J lost 1; bases outside the gene matches: 2. The CDR3 region has the DNA TGTGCCAGCTCACCCCAGGGGGGGAACACTGAAGCTTTCTTT. Its protein is CASSPQGGNTEAFF. Complete variable domain (other parts from reference TRBV18 and TRBJ1-1): NAGVMQNPRHLVRRRGQEARLRCSPMKGHSHVYWYRQLPEEGLKFMVYLQKENIIDESGMPKERFSAEFPKEGPSILRIQQVVRGDSAAYFCASSPQGGNTEAFFGQGTRLTVV.